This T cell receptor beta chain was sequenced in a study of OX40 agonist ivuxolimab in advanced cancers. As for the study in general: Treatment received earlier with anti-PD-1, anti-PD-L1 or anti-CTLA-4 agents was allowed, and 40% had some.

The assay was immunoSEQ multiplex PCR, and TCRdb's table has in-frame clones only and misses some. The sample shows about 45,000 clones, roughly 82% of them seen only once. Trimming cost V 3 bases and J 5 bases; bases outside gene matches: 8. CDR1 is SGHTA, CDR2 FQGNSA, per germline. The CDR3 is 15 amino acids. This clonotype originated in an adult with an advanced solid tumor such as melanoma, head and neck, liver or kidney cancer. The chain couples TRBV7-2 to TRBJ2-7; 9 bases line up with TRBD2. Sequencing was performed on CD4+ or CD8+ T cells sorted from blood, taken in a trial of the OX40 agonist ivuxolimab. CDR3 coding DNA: TGTGCCAGCAGCTTGTCGGGACTAGCAGTCAACGAGCAGTACTTC. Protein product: CASSLSGLAVNEQYF.